Listed below are T cell receptor beta chains from one sample, sequenced in a study of blood T cell repertoires in COVID-19. Clones were sequenced by immunoSEQ multiplex PCR, and TCRdb holds only the in-frame ones, with some missing. The table shows roughly 250,000 clones, with around 84% occurring only once. Sequencing was carried out using PBMCs or T cells enriched from blood (not recorded which). These TCRs come from a woman aged 45-65 years who had recovered from COVID-19. Each CDR3 is given with its conserved first and last residue. The D gene is left open where the match is weak. For some rows the clone size is stated as once, few or many, or as a class when expanded; others skip it.

j_gene	abundance	v_gene	d_gene	CDR3aa	CDR3nt
TRBJ2-1	.	TRBV18	TRBD1	CASSQQGADEQFF	TGTGCCAGCTCACAACAGGGGGCTGATGAGCAGTTCTTC
TRBJ2-7	.	TRBV11-2	TRBD2	CASSPWGLAGANSYEQYF	TGTGCCAGCAGCCCCTGGGGACTAGCGGGAGCCAACTCCTACGAGCAGTACTTC
TRBJ1-2	.	TRBV19	.	CASSIGSGSGGYTF	TGTGCCAGTAGTATCGGTTCAGGGTCGGGTGGCTACACCTTC
TRBJ2-7	.	TRBV3-1/TRBV3-2	.	CASSRESYEQYF	TGTGCCAGCAGCCGGGAGTCTTACGAGCAGTACTTC
TRBJ1-2	.	TRBV11-2	TRBD1	CASTRGQGYTF	TGTGCCAGCACCAGGGGGCAAGGCTACACCTTC
TRBJ1-1	.	TRBV6-5	.	CASRKGGNTEAFF	TGTGCCAGCAGGAAAGGGGGGAACACTGAAGCTTTCTTT
TRBJ1-3	.	TRBV3-1/TRBV3-2	TRBD1	CASSLEGQTGNTIYF	TGTGCCAGCAGCCTAGAGGGACAGACTGGAAACACCATATATTTT
TRBJ1-3	.	TRBV6-5	TRBD1	CASKDRVEGNTIYF	TGTGCCAGCAAGGACAGGGTAGAGGGAAACACCATATATTTT
TRBJ2-2	.	TRBV27	.	CASSLYRVSGTGELFF	TGTGCCAGCAGTTTATACAGGGTTTCGGGGACCGGGGAGCTGTTTTTT
TRBJ2-7	.	TRBV25-1	TRBD2	CASRVPGGGYEQYF	TGTGCCAGCAGAGTTCCGGGGGGGGGCTACGAGCAGTACTTC
TRBJ2-1	.	TRBV5-1	TRBD1	CASSLGTGQGAYNEQFF	TGCGCCAGCAGCTTGGGAACGGGACAGGGGGCGTACAATGAGCAGTTCTTC
TRBJ2-1	.	TRBV5-4	.	CASRSSSDTYNEQFF	TGTGCCAGCAGGTCCTCTAGCGACACCTACAATGAGCAGTTCTTC
TRBJ1-1	once	TRBV7-2	.	CASSFGTPYTEAFF	TGTGCCAGCAGCTTCGGGACACCTTACACTGAAGCTTTCTTT
TRBJ1-5	.	TRBV11-2	.	CASSLSSGQPQHF	TGTGCCAGCAGCTTATCGTCCGGTCAGCCCCAGCATTTT
TRBJ2-3	.	TRBV3-1/TRBV3-2	.	CASSQVSVADTQYF	TGTGCCAGCAGCCAAGTGAGTGTGGCAGATACGCAGTATTTT
TRBJ1-2	once	TRBV9	.	CASSVVQGGGYTF	TGTGCCAGCAGCGTAGTTCAGGGCGGTGGCTACACCTTC
TRBJ1-4	.	TRBV5-6	TRBD1	CASSRTGTGNEKLFF	TGTGCCAGCAGTCGGACAGGGACGGGTAATGAAAAACTGTTTTTT
TRBJ1-1	.	TRBV19	.	CASSTGLGTEAFF	TGTGCCAGTAGTACGGGGTTGGGCACTGAAGCTTTCTTT
TRBJ1-5	.	TRBV28	.	CASSEFGGTGYQPQHF	TGTGCCAGCAGCGAATTTGGCGGGACGGGGTATCAGCCCCAGCATTTT
TRBJ2-3	.	TRBV9	TRBD2	CASSDQETSDVTRGQYF	TGTGCCAGCAGCGACCAAGAGACTAGCGACGTAACCCGGGGGCAGTATTTT
TRBJ1-5	once	TRBV4-3	TRBD1	CASSQELAGGGQPQHF	TGCGCCAGCAGCCAAGAACTGGCAGGGGGAGGTCAGCCCCAGCATTTT
TRBJ2-3	.	TRBV19	TRBD1	CASSADRDPDTQYF	TGTGCCAGTAGTGCCGACAGGGACCCAGATACGCAGTATTTT
TRBJ2-3	.	TRBV27	.	CASSFPTSTKHF	TGTGCCAGCAGTTTTCCGACCTCGACTAAGCACTTT
TRBJ1-2	.	TRBV20-1	.	CSATTGSGYTF	TGCAGTGCTACGACAGGTTCCGGCTACACCTTC
TRBJ1-2	.	TRBV6-5	.	CASSYSRDYGYTF	TGTGCCAGCAGTTACTCCCGGGACTATGGCTACACCTTC
TRBJ2-1	.	TRBV4-3	TRBD2	CASSQGTSGHYNEQFF	TGCGCCAGCAGCCAAGGGACTAGCGGCCACTACAATGAGCAGTTCTTC
TRBJ2-7	.	TRBV7-2	.	CASSLTRYEQYF	TGTGCCAGCAGCTTAACCAGGTACGAGCAGTACTTC
TRBJ2-7	.	TRBV5-5	TRBD2	CASSQVAGERPYEQYF	TGTGCCAGCAGCCAGGTAGCGGGAGAACGCCCCTACGAGCAGTACTTC
TRBJ2-7	once	TRBV29-1	.	CSATTVSYEQYF	TGCAGCGCCACCACAGTGTCCTACGAGCAGTACTTC
TRBJ2-5	few	TRBV27	.	CASSAGLPKETQYF	TGTGCCAGCAGTGCCGGACTACCCAAAGAGACCCAGTACTTC
TRBJ2-1	once	TRBV27	TRBD2	CASSPGTSGVYNEQFF	TGTGCCAGCAGCCCTGGGACTAGCGGGGTTTACAATGAGCAGTTCTTC
TRBJ2-2	.	TRBV5-1	TRBD2	CASSFSPPGLAGGRELFF	TGCGCCAGCAGCTTTTCCCCCCCGGGACTAGCGGGAGGAAGGGAGCTGTTTTTT
TRBJ2-1	.	TRBV11-3	TRBD1	CASSWTGTGGYNEQFF	TGTGCCAGCAGCTGGACCGGGACAGGGGGTTACAATGAGCAGTTCTTC
TRBJ1-1	once	TRBV7-9	TRBD1	CASTLFQTGDTEAFF	TGTGCCAGCACCCTTTTTCAAACAGGGGACACTGAAGCTTTCTTT
TRBJ2-2	.	TRBV5-1	.	CASSPRQLPNTGELFF	TGCGCCAGCAGCCCACGACAGCTTCCAAACACCGGGGAGCTGTTTTTT
TRBJ1-4	few	TRBV11-2	.	CASRTAGGGDEKLFF	TGTGCCAGCAGAACCGCCGGGGGAGGGGATGAAAAACTGTTTTTT
TRBJ1-1	few	TRBV28	TRBD1	CASSLSRGSGGRTEAFF	TGTGCCAGCAGTTTATCTCGGGGATCAGGGGGACGGACTGAAGCTTTCTTT
TRBJ2-7	.	TRBV12-3/TRBV12-4	TRBD2	CASRLAGAYEQYF	TGTGCCAGCAGACTAGCGGGGGCCTACGAGCAGTACTTC
TRBJ2-5	.	TRBV9	.	CASSASGSQETQYF	TGTGCCAGCAGCGCGAGCGGGTCACAAGAGACCCAGTACTTC
TRBJ2-1	.	TRBV30	TRBD2	CAWRLAGDYNEQFF	TGTGCCTGGAGACTAGCGGGAGACTACAATGAGCAGTTCTTC
TRBJ2-1	.	TRBV2	.	CASSYTGYNEQFF	TGTGCCAGCTCCTATACCGGGTACAATGAGCAGTTCTTC
TRBJ1-5	.	TRBV24-1	.	CATSDRASNQPQHF	TGTGCCACCAGTGACAGGGCGAGCAATCAGCCCCAGCATTTT
TRBJ1-2	.	TRBV28	TRBD1	CARLGDRPPYGYTF	TGTGCTCGACTGGGGGACAGGCCTCCTTATGGCTACACCTTC
TRBJ1-2	.	TRBV30	.	CAWSGGSMPGGYTF	TGTGCCTGGAGTGGAGGGTCCATGCCGGGGGGCTACACCTTC
TRBJ1-5	.	TRBV19	TRBD1	CASSSYRQGYSQPQHF	TGTGCCAGTAGTAGCTATAGACAGGGGTATTCTCAGCCCCAGCATTTT
TRBJ2-1	once	TRBV6-2/TRBV6-3	TRBD1	CASSFDRGHRYNEQFF	TGTGCCAGCAGTTTCGACAGGGGACACCGCTACAATGAGCAGTTCTTC
TRBJ2-1	once	TRBV5-6	.	CASKGLQGLYNEQFF	TGTGCCAGCAAAGGATTGCAGGGATTATACAATGAGCAGTTCTTC
TRBJ2-3	.	TRBV5-1	TRBD2	CASSLGRPSGDTQYF	TGCGCCAGCAGCTTGGGTAGACCTAGCGGGGATACGCAGTATTTT
TRBJ2-3	.	TRBV3-1/TRBV3-2	TRBD2	CASTSGSTDTQYF	TGTGCCAGCACTAGCGGTAGCACAGATACGCAGTATTTT
TRBJ2-2	.	TRBV15	.	CATSRDWEYTGELFF	TGTGCCACCAGCAGAGATTGGGAGTATACCGGGGAGCTGTTTTTT
TRBJ2-7	.	TRBV9	TRBD1	CASSARGQGSSYEQYF	TGTGCCAGCAGCGCGAGGGGACAGGGAAGCTCCTACGAGCAGTACTTC
TRBJ2-3	.	TRBV7-3	TRBD2	CASSSTPGLVTDTQYF	TGTGCCAGCAGCTCGACCCCGGGACTAGTGACAGATACGCAGTATTTT
TRBJ1-1	.	TRBV7-9	.	CASSLWGGSPGVTEAFF	TGTGCCAGCAGCTTATGGGGGGGGAGCCCAGGGGTCACTGAAGCTTTCTTT
TRBJ2-4	.	TRBV6-4	TRBD2	CASTQREPYF	TGTGCCAGCACCCAGCGGGAGCCGTACTTC